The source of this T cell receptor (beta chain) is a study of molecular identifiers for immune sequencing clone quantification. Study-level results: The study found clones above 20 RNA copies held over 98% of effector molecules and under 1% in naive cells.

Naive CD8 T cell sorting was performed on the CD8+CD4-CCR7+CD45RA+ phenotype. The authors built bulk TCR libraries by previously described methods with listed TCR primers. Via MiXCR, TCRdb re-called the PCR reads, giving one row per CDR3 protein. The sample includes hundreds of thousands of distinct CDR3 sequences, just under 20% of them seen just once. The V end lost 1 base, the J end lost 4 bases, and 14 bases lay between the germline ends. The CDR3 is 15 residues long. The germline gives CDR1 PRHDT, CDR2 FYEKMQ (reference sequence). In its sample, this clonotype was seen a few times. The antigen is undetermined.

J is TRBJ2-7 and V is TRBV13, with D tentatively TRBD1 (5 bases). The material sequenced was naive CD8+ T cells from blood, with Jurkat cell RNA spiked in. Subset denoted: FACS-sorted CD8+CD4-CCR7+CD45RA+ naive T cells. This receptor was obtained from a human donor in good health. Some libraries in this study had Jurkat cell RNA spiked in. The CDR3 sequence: CASSLEGQGRYEQYF. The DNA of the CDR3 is TGTGCCAGCAGCTTAGAGGGGCAGGGAAGATACGAGCAGTACTTC. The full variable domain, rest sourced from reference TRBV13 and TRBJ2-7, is AAGVIQSPRHLIKEKRETATLKCYPIPRHDTVYWYQQGPGQDPQFLISFYEKMQSDKGSIPDRFSAQQFSDYHSELNMSSLELGDSALYFCASSLEGQGRYEQYFGPGTRLTVT.